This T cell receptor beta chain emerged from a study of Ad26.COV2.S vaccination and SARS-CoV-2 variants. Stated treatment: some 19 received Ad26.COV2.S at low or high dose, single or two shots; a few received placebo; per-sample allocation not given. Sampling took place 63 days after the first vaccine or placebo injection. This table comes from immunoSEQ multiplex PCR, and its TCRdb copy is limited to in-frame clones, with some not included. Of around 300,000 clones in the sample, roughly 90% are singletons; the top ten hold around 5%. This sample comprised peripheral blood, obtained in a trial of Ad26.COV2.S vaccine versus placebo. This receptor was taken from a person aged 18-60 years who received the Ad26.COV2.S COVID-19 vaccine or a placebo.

CDR3 in amino acids: CASSPKVSTDTQYF. CDR3 nucleotides: TGTGCCAGCAGCCCAAAGGTTTCCACAGATACGCAGTATTTT. The rearrangement joins TRBV5-5 to TRBJ2-3; unclear D gene. This CDR3 spans 14 amino acids. CDR1 SGHKS and CDR2 YYEKEE come from the germline V gene (reference sequence). Between the trimmed V and J ends, which lost 4 bases and 2 bases, there was a span of 11 bases.